Each of the 17 T cell receptor beta chains below was sequenced from the same sample in a study of T-cell memory formation after mild COVID-19. TCRdb reprocessed the 5' RACE reads via MiXCR and lists one record per CDR3 protein. The sample has 550,000 to 700,000 distinct CDR3 sequences, about 20% seen once. Sequenced input: PBMCs or a T cell subset sorted from them (not recorded which). Receptors originate from an adult woman who had mild COVID-19 (a few samples of this study predate the infection). Cell type and time point are not known.

The rearrangement uses TRBV12-3 or TRBV12-4 and TRBJ2-7; 12 bases are a match to TRBD1. This CDR3 region has 15 residues. Trimming cost V 0 bases and J 6 bases; bases outside gene matches: 3. Here the CDR3 DNA reads TGTGCCAGCAGTTTAGCCGGGACAGGGGGCTTCGAGCAGTACTTC. This sequence encodes CASSLAGTGGFEQYF.

This chain uses TRBV4-1 with TRBJ2-1; 8 bases agree with TRBD1. V lost 0 bases and J lost 3; bases outside the gene matches: 4. The CDR3 runs to 16 residues. CDR1 is MGHRA, CDR2 YSYEKL, per germline. CDR3 amino acids: CASSQDLGQGYNEQFF. CDR3 in DNA: TGCGCCAGCAGCCAAGATCTAGGACAGGGCTACAATGAGCAGTTCTTC.

The chain uses TRBV24-1 and TRBJ2-1; D not certain. The CDR3 length is 12 residues. Germline V gives CDR1 KGHDR, CDR2 SFDVKD. V was pared by 1 base and J by 9 bases, with 6 bases between. This CDR3 reads CATSDLRFEQFF. The CDR3 nucleotides are TGTGCCACCAGTGATTTAAGATTTGAGCAGTTCTTC.

This rearrangement joins TRBV2 to TRBJ2-1; TRBD2 matches at 11 bases. This CDR3 contains 17 residues. Trimming removed 4 bases from V and 6 bases from J; junction bases left unmatched: 11. The germline gives CDR1 SNHLY, CDR2 FYNNEI. The CDR3 is CASSVNLLAGGFNEQFF. The CDR3 DNA reads as TGTGCCAGCAGTGTGAATCTTCTAGCGGGGGGATTCAATGAGCAGTTCTTC.

There are a few counts of this clonotype. The chain carries TRBV4-1 and TRBJ2-6; TRBD1 matches 7 bases. Trimming removed 6 bases from V and 2 bases from J; junction bases left unmatched: 4. Germline CDR1 is MGHRA and CDR2 is YSYEKL. This CDR3 is 15 amino acids long. CDR3 nucleotides: TGCGCCAGCAGAAACAGGGGACCTGGGGCCAACGTCCTGACTTTC. Amino acids: CASRNRGPGANVLTF.

A few counts support this clonotype. This chain joins TRBV2 and TRBJ2-7, with TRBD1 matching 7 bases. Germline V gene sequence: CDR1 SNHLY, CDR2 FYNNEI. The CDR3 covers 14 residues. V lost 4 bases, J lost 0 bases, and 3 bases stayed unmatched. DNA for the CDR3: TGTGCCAGCAGTGGACAGGGAACCTCCTACGAGCAGTACTTC. Amino acids: CASSGQGTSYEQYF.

This sequence joins TRBV15 and TRBJ1-5, with D perhaps matching TRBD1 (5 bases). Germline V gene lookup returns CDR1 LNHNV and CDR2 YYDKDF (reference sequence). There are 17 residues in the CDR3. Trimming removed 0 bases at V and 6 bases at J, with 18 bases between. CDR3 nucleotides: TGTGCCACCAGCAGAGATTGGGGACCCTCGATGGGTCAGCCCCAGCATTTT. Translating it yields CATSRDWGPSMGQPQHF.

The V and J genes are TRBV15 and TRBJ2-4; D unresolved. V lost 5 bases and J lost 0, with 11 bases in between. The CDR3 loop spans 15 amino acids. From germline, CDR1 is LNHNV and CDR2 YYDKDF (reference sequence). The CDR3: CATSSARLAKNIQYF. CDR3 DNA sequence: TGTGCCACCAGCTCTGCCCGGCTAGCCAAAAACATTCAGTACTTC.

The chain is built from TRBV7-9 and TRBJ2-7; tentative D call: TRBD2 (6 bases). The CDR3 is 18 amino acids. Germline V lookup: CDR1 SEHNR, CDR2 FQNEAQ (reference sequence). V was shortened by 5 bases and J by 4 bases, with 27 bases between the two germline ends. The CDR3: CASSPDMGLEALAYEQYF. CDR3 DNA sequence: TGTGCCAGCAGCCCTGATATGGGACTGGAGGCTCTCGCATACGAGCAGTACTTC.

In its sample, this clonotype was seen a few times. The genes are TRBV5-1 and TRBJ2-7; D ambiguous. V lost 2 bases, J lost 5 bases, and 11 bases lay in between. The CDR3 covers 13 residues. The germline gives CDR1 SGHRS, CDR2 YFSETQ. The CDR3 protein is CASSFPGRDEQYF. CDR3 in DNA: TGCGCCAGCAGCTTCCCAGGACGGGACGAGCAGTACTTC. Based on the CDR3 plus reference TRBV5-1 and TRBJ2-7, the full variable domain is KAGVTQTPRYLIKTRGQQVTLSCSPISGHRSVSWYQQTPGQGLQFLFEYFSETQRNKGNFPGRFSGRQFSNSRSEMNVSTLELGDSALYLCASSFPGRDEQYFGPGTRLTVT.

The chain joins TRBV20-1 to TRBJ1-3; unclear D gene. Looked up from germline, CDR1 is DFQATT and CDR2 is SNEGSKA (reference sequence). This CDR3 contains 13 residues. V was cut by 1 base and J by 4 bases, with 8 bases left in between. CDR3 DNA sequence: TGCAGTGCTAGAGGAGGGTCCGGAAACACCATATATTTT. Its protein product is CSARGGSGNTIYF.

The chain is built from TRBV20-1 and TRBJ1-2; 8 bases line up with TRBD1. V shed 3 bases, J shed 6 bases, and the junction held 9 bases outside the gene matches. Germline CDR1 DFQATT, CDR2 SNEGSKA (reference sequence). This CDR3 is built from 14 residues. The CDR3 protein is CSASASAGGHGYTF. The CDR3 nucleotides are TGCAGTGCTAGTGCCTCGGCAGGGGGCCATGGCTACACCTTC.

This chain joins TRBV27 and TRBJ2-7, with a tentative D call TRBD1 (6 bases). The V gene's germline CDR1 is MNHEY and CDR2 SMNVEV (reference sequence). CDR3 size: 14 residues. V was clipped by 2 bases and J by 5 bases, with 13 bases between them. The CDR3 reads CASSLTHRAHEQYF. CDR3 coding DNA: TGTGCCAGCAGTTTAACCCACAGGGCCCACGAGCAGTACTTC.

The chain joins TRBV30 to TRBJ2-3; TRBD2 matches at 7 bases. The V segment lost 0 bases and the J segment 3 bases; nucleotides outside the gene matches: 3. CDR1 and CDR2 from the germline V gene are GTSNPN and SVGIG (reference sequence). The CDR3 sequence is 14 residues long. CDR3 loop: CAWSVLADTDTQYF. The CDR3 DNA sequence: TGTGCCTGGAGTGTGCTAGCGGATACAGATACGCAGTATTTT.

There are a few counts of this clonotype. V and J are TRBV20-1 and TRBJ1-1; D might be TRBD1 (5 bases). Germline V gives CDR1 DFQATT, CDR2 SNEGSKA (reference sequence). The CDR3 spans 14 residues. V was cut by 1 base and J by 1 base, with 10 bases left in between. The DNA of the CDR3 is TGCAGTGCTAGAGCTCGGGGCCCGAACACTGAAGCTTTCTTT. Translation: CSARARGPNTEAFF.

This clonotype was counted a few times. The J gene is TRBJ2-7, the V gene TRBV29-1, with TRBD1 matching over 8 bases. CDR3 length: 13 residues. Unmatched junction bases numbered 10, after V lost 7 bases and J lost 5 bases. Germline-derived CDR1 and CDR2 are SQVTM and ANQGSEA. This CDR3 reads CSARTGPINEQYF. The CDR3 DNA sequence: TGCAGCGCACGGACAGGGCCCATAAACGAGCAGTACTTC.

The chain combines TRBV6-1 with TRBJ2-7; no firm D call. The germline V and J ends were trimmed by 3 bases and 1 base, with 7 bases remaining between them. Germline V gene lookup returns CDR1 MNHNS and CDR2 SASEGT. The CDR3 covers 13 residues. Written as DNA, the CDR3 is TGTGCCAGCAGTGAGAGCAAATCCTACGAGCAGTACTTC. Its protein is CASSESKSYEQYF.